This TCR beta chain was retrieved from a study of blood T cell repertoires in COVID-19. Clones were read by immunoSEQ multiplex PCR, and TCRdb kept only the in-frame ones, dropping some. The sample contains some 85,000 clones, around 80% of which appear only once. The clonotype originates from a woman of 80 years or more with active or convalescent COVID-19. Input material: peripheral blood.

CDR3 bases: TGTGCCAGCAGTTACTCGCAGGTCAGCTCCTACGAGCAGTACTTC. As protein: CASSYSQVSSYEQYF. The V gene is TRBV6-5, the J gene TRBJ2-7; no clear D gene. Germline CDR1 and CDR2: MNHEY and SVGAGI. The V gene lost 0 bases and the J gene lost 0 bases, with 9 bases spanning the gap. The CDR3 length is 15 residues.